This T cell receptor beta chain was retrieved from a study of shared clonotypes between healthy human individuals. Germline V CDR1 and CDR2: SEHNR, FQNEAQ (reference sequence). CDR3 length equals 16 residues. Trimming left V 8 bases short and J 1 base short, with 21 bases between. In the naive CD8 group, cells lacked CD45RO and were positively selected for CCR7, so terminally differentiated effector memory CD45RA+ cells were left out. Sequenced by immunoSEQ multiplex PCR; TCRdb stores in-frame clones only, minus some. The table has some 2,100,000 clones, roughly 91% seen once; the top ten hold under 2%.

Sequencing was done on a sample of naive CD8+ T cells from PBMCs. This chain connects TRBV7-9 to TRBJ2-7, with D tentatively TRBD1 (5 bases). This TCR was sampled from a man between 18 and 35 years old in good health. Some clones in this sample may be carry-over from other donors' samples. Here the CDR3 reads CASGFRVHQTSYEQYF. The CDR3 DNA reads TGTGCCAGCGGTTTCAGGGTCCACCAGACGTCCTACGAGCAGTACTTC.